This entry is about one T cell receptor beta chain. Antigen specificity is unknown. Sequencing was at deep level. The repertoire was sequenced with immunoSEQ multiplex PCR; TCRdb's copy has only in-frame clones and lacks some. This table holds hundreds of thousands of clones, more than 70% found once. The record originates from a study of shared clonotypes between healthy human individuals. The study, taken as a whole, reports: Clonotype sharing among donors likely depends on sequencing depth.

Donors had no recently reported acute infections or vaccinations and were HIV-negative. The clonotype was recovered from a woman in her 30s in good health. The sequencing input was memory CD4+ T cells sorted from blood. Noted subset: CD45RA-negative fraction.

The CDR3 sequence is CATSRDTVRTEQYF. CDR3 nucleotide sequence: TGTGCCACCAGCAGAGATACAGTTCGAACCGAGCAGTACTTC. The chain is built from TRBV15 and TRBJ2-7; D gene ambiguous. Trimming cost V 0 bases and J 6 bases, with 12 bases left between them. This CDR3 spans 14 amino acids. CDR1 is LNHNV and CDR2 is YYDKDF in the germline V gene (reference sequence).